Listed here are 29 T cell receptor beta chains from one sample, sequenced in a study of T cell responses to AZD1222 COVID-19 vaccine. Produced via immunoSEQ multiplex PCR; TCRdb's table is partial and in-frame only. Of about 110,000 clones in the sample, 91% were seen once. The sample was peripheral blood, taken on day 0 of AZD1222 vaccination. Receptor source: an adult in good health.

The chain is built from TRBV10-1 and TRBJ2-1, with 7 bases that match TRBD2. Unmatched junction bases numbered 9, after V lost 3 bases and J lost 1 base. CDR3 size: 17 residues. CDR1 and CDR2 (germline): WNHNN, SYGVQD (reference sequence). The CDR3 bases are TGCGCCAGCAGTGACGGGGGAGGGGACCGATCCTACAATGAGCAGTTCTTC. Translating gives CASSDGGGDRSYNEQFF.

This chain joins TRBV5-4 and TRBJ1-2; D remains unclear. This CDR3 comprises 14 residues. V shed 0 bases and J shed 5 bases, with 11 bases lying between them. Germline CDR1 reads SGHNT; CDR2 reads YYREEE (reference sequence). The CDR3 loop reads CASSLEILDYGYTF. The DNA of the CDR3 is TGTGCCAGCAGCTTGGAAATCTTGGATTATGGCTACACCTTC.

J is TRBJ2-5 and V is TRBV10-3; 8 nucleotides line up with TRBD2. Per germline, CDR1 ENHRY and CDR2 SYGVKD. This CDR3 comprises 16 residues. The V gene end was trimmed by 2 bases and the J gene end by 5 bases; junction bases not matched to a gene: 10. The CDR3 coding sequence is TGTGCCATCAGTGAGACTAGCGGACCCAACTGGGAGACCCAGTACTTC. It encodes CAISETSGPNWETQYF.

Comment on this clone: At one of its ends the junction is not consistent with the germline gene, which may arise from a read error. The chain joins TRBV7-7 to TRBJ2-7; D remains ambiguous. This CDR3 spans 14 amino acids. Looked up from germline, CDR1 is SSHAT and CDR2 is FNYEAQ (reference sequence). CDR3 loop: CASSPSLDTWEQYF. Written as DNA, the CDR3 is TGTGCTAGCAGCCCCAGCCTGGATACCTGGGAGCAGTACTTC.

The chain couples TRBV19 to TRBJ1-6; D is unresolved. The ends were cut back, 6 bases at V and 0 bases at J, with 9 bases in the middle. The CDR3 is 15 amino acids. Germline V gene lookup returns CDR1 LNHDA and CDR2 SQIVND (reference sequence). The CDR3 here is CASRLMSSYNSPLHF. In nucleotides, the CDR3 is TGTGCCAGTAGACTTATGAGCTCCTATAATTCACCCCTCCACTTT.

This sequence joins TRBV4-2 and TRBJ2-3, with 12 bases lining up with TRBD2. Looked up from germline, CDR1 is LGHNA and CDR2 is YNFKEQ. The CDR3 extends over 16 amino acids. The junction had 8 bases not matched to a gene; V was cut back by 2 bases and J by 8 bases. CDR3 sequence reads: CASSQPSGGEPGTQYF. The CDR3, as DNA: TGTGCCAGCAGCCAACCTAGCGGGGGGGAGCCGGGTACGCAGTATTTT.

The chain links TRBV19 to TRBJ1-2; maybe TRBD1 (5 bases). The V gene's germline CDR1 is LNHDA and CDR2 SQIVND (reference sequence). V lost 7 bases, J lost 2 bases, and 23 bases lay in between. This CDR3 has 17 residues. CDR3 loop: CASTVQGSVTLNYGYTF. The CDR3 nucleotides read TGTGCCAGTACCGTGCAGGGATCGGTAACGTTGAACTATGGCTACACCTTC.

This sequence joins TRBV4-1 and TRBJ1-5; unclear D gene. The CDR3 totals 15 residues. Looked up from germline, CDR1 is MGHRA and CDR2 is YSYEKL. The ends were cut back, 7 bases at V and 0 bases at J, with 13 bases in the middle. The CDR3 here is CASTEERDSNQPQHF. CDR3 nucleotides: TGCGCCAGCACCGAAGAGAGAGATAGCAATCAGCCCCAGCATTTT.

The rearrangement joins TRBV6-2 or TRBV6-3 to TRBJ2-5; D is perhaps TRBD2 (7 bases). Between the trimmed V and J ends, which lost 2 bases and 3 bases, there was a span of 16 bases. The CDR3 consists of 16 residues. From germline, CDR1 is MNHEY and CDR2 SVGEGT. The CDR3 region has the DNA TGTGCCAGCAGTTACCCCCGAGGGGGAGGGGAAGAGACCCAGTACTTC. This translates into CASSYPRGGGEETQYF.

V and J are TRBV10-3 and TRBJ1-5; 7 nucleotides agree with TRBD1. The CDR3 is 17 amino acids. The germline V gene has CDR1 ENHRY and CDR2 SYGVKD. Losses at the gene ends were 0 bases for V and 5 bases for J; bases not matched to a gene: 10. In DNA form, the CDR3 reads TGTGCCATCAGTGAGTCGCCGGTCAGGGGGTTCGATCAGCCCCAGCATTTT. Translated: CAISESPVRGFDQPQHF.

The V and J genes are TRBV10-1 and TRBJ2-1; 9 nucleotides align to TRBD2. Germline V gene sequence: CDR1 WNHNN, CDR2 SYGVQD (reference sequence). The V gene end was trimmed by 3 bases and the J gene end by 2 bases; junction bases not matched to a gene: 8. The CDR3 spans 17 residues. In DNA, the CDR3 is TGCGCCAGCAGTGACATCCCGCGGGGGGGCCCCTACAATGAGCAGTTCTTC. Translating gives CASSDIPRGGPYNEQFF.

This chain's CDR3 is CASSLEGEGPQHF. The CDR3, as DNA: TGTGCCAGCAGCCTGGAGGGGGAGGGACCCCAGCATTTT. The rearrangement joins TRBV5-5 to TRBJ1-5; a possible D gene is TRBD1 (6 bases). This CDR3 spans 13 amino acids. With 4 bases removed from V and 10 bases from J, the gap between germline ends came to 15 bases. Germline CDR1 is SGHKS and CDR2 is YYEKEE (reference sequence).

The chain is built from TRBV30 and TRBJ2-3; D is unclear. The germline gives CDR1 GTSNPN, CDR2 SVGIG (reference sequence). CDR3 size: 13 residues. The germline V and J ends were trimmed by 5 bases and 0 bases, with 9 bases remaining between them. CDR3 in amino acids: CAWGRVSTDTQYF. For the CDR3, the DNA is TGTGCCTGGGGCCGGGTCAGCACAGATACGCAGTATTTT.

This clone was counted only a few times. This chain uses TRBV2 with TRBJ2-7; 11 bases match TRBD2. With 5 bases clipped from V and 3 bases from J, the junction kept 6 bases outside the gene matches. CDR1 is SNHLY, CDR2 FYNNEI, per germline. This CDR3 spans 15 amino acids. The CDR3 DNA reads as TGTGCCAGCAGTCCACCTAGCGGGGGGTACTACGAGCAGTACTTC. Residues: CASSPPSGGYYEQYF.

In DNA, the CDR3 is TGTGCCAGCAGCCTCCAGGGGGGTACCCAGTACTTC. As protein: CASSLQGGTQYF. The V gene is TRBV16, the J gene TRBJ2-5; tentative D call: TRBD1 (7 bases). Germline-derived CDR1 and CDR2 are KGHSY and FQNENV. Trimming cost V 4 bases and J 8 bases, with 11 bases left between them. This CDR3 has 12 amino acids. The whole variable domain, filled in from reference TRBV16 and TRBJ2-5, reads GEEVAQTPKHLVRGEGQKAKLYCAPIKGHSYVFWYQQVLKNEFKFLISFQNENVFDETGMPKERFSAKCLPNSPCSLEIQATKLEDSAVYFCASSLQGGTQYFGPGTRLLVL.

The chain has TRBV5-6 and TRBJ1-3, with unresolved D. This CDR3 has 15 amino acids. Trimming removed 3 bases at V and 2 bases at J, with 12 bases between. Looked up from germline, CDR1 is SGHDT and CDR2 is YYEEEE. In nucleotides, the CDR3 is TGTGCCAGCAGCTCCAGGACCTGGCCTGGAAACACCATATATTTT. Translation gives CASSSRTWPGNTIYF.

This clone was found once. V and J are TRBV9 and TRBJ2-1; the match to TRBD2 covers 7 bases. CDR1 is SGDLS and CDR2 is YYNGEE in the germline V gene. The CDR3 loop spans 15 amino acids. After removal of 0 bases from V and 2 bases from J, the junction contained 2 bases not matched to a gene. The DNA for the CDR3 is TGTGCCAGCAGCGTAGTAGCGGGTGCCTACAATGAGCAGTTCTTC. It codes for CASSVVAGAYNEQFF. The whole variable domain, remainder taken from reference TRBV9 and TRBJ2-1, is DSGVTQTPKHLITATGQRVTLRCSPRSGDLSVYWYQQSLDQGLQFLIQYYNGEERAKGNILERFSAQQFPDLHSELNLSSLELGDSALYFCASSVVAGAYNEQFFGPGTRLTVL.

The chain joins TRBV6-5 to TRBJ1-2, with 7 bases fitting TRBD1. Germline lookup yields CDR1 MNHEY and CDR2 SVGAGI. V trimming: 6 bases; J trimming: 3 bases; junction bases outside the gene matches: 7. This CDR3 comprises 14 residues. The CDR3 here is CASRRQGSDYGYTF. CDR3 bases: TGTGCCAGCAGACGACAGGGATCGGACTATGGCTACACCTTC.

The V call is TRBV19, the J call TRBJ2-1, with no clear D. Trimming shortened V by 8 bases and J by 0 bases, and 17 bases separated the two germline ends. Germline V gene sequence: CDR1 LNHDA, CDR2 SQIVND (reference sequence). This CDR3 is built from 16 residues. Written as DNA, the CDR3 is TGTGCCAGTGGACCCAGCCGGCGGAGCTCCTACAATGAGCAGTTCTTC. This translates into CASGPSRRSSYNEQFF.

The genes are TRBV5-6 and TRBJ1-2, with TRBD1 identical over 7 bases. CDR1 is SGHDT and CDR2 is YYEEEE in the germline V gene. V trimming: 0 bases; J trimming: 8 bases; junction bases outside the gene matches: 7. The CDR3 has 14 amino acids. CDR3 region: CASSLEQGSYGYTF. CDR3 in DNA: TGTGCCAGCAGCTTGGAACAGGGGAGTTACGGCTACACCTTC.

This chain connects TRBV19 to TRBJ2-6, with 7 bases that match TRBD2. This CDR3 has 15 amino acids. Germline lookup yields CDR1 LNHDA and CDR2 SQIVND (reference sequence). Trimming took 7 bases from V and 0 from J; bases not matched to a gene: 3. The CDR3 DNA follows: TGTGCCAGTATCCGCGGGAGCTCTGGGGCCAACGTCCTGACTTTC. It yields the protein CASIRGSSGANVLTF.

This clone was seen more than once but under ten times. The chain couples TRBV19 to TRBJ2-2; 11 bases line up with TRBD1. The germline V gene encodes CDR1 LNHDA and CDR2 SQIVND (reference sequence). This CDR3 contains 15 residues. V was clipped by 6 bases and J by 5 bases; unmatched bases: 5. CDR3 bases: TGTGCCAGTAGCGGGACAGGGGGATGGACCGGGGAGCTGTTTTTT. Its translation: CASSGTGGWTGELFF.

V gene TRBV19 combines with J gene TRBJ1-5; D ambiguous. Germline assignment: CDR1 LNHDA and CDR2 SQIVND (reference sequence). The CDR3 contains 14 residues. V was pared by 11 bases and J by 10 bases, with 24 bases between. In DNA, the CDR3 is TGTGCCTCCGTCAGGTCGCCTACAGCAAGCCCCCAGCATTTT. Translation: CASVRSPTASPQHF.

This chain connects TRBV6-1 to TRBJ1-1; no clear D. Germline V gene sequence: CDR1 MNHNS, CDR2 SASEGT. The CDR3 loop spans 12 amino acids. V was shortened by 1 base and J by 5 bases, with 5 bases between the two germline ends. The CDR3 coding sequence is TGTGCCAGCAGTGAAGGGGGAACTGAAGCTTTCTTT. Translated, it gives CASSEGGTEAFF.

The chain recombines TRBV24-1 with TRBJ2-7, with D possibly TRBD1 on 6 matching bases. Germline assignment: CDR1 KGHDR and CDR2 SFDVKD. V lost 0 bases and J lost 4, with 9 bases in between. The CDR3 is 14 residues long. CDR3 nucleotide sequence: TGTGCCACCAGTGATTTGGAGGGGGTTTACGAGCAGTACTTC. This encodes CATSDLEGVYEQYF.

CDR3 protein: CASSVQGWDGYTF. The CDR3 nucleotides read TGTGCCAGCAGTGTCCAGGGGTGGGATGGCTACACCTTC. This chain uses TRBV25-1 with TRBJ1-2; tentatively, D is TRBD1 (6 bases). The V end was cut by 4 bases, the J end by 6 bases, with 12 bases between. This CDR3 is 13 amino acids long. The germline gives CDR1 MGHDK, CDR2 SYGVNS.

This clone came up once. The chain links TRBV3-1 (or the pseudogene TRBV3-2) to TRBJ1-1, with 7 bases aligning to TRBD1. The germline V gene encodes CDR1 LGHDT and CDR2 YNNKEL (reference sequence). This CDR3 contains 15 residues. The V and J ends lost 4 bases and 3 bases, in that order; junction bases with no gene match: 8. CDR3 in amino acids: CASSPEQGHYTEAFF. CDR3 DNA sequence: TGTGCCAGCAGCCCCGAACAGGGGCACTACACTGAAGCTTTCTTT.

The chain recombines TRBV7-9 with TRBJ2-5; D perhaps matches TRBD2 (6 bases). Germline CDR1 is SEHNR and CDR2 is FQNEAQ (reference sequence). This CDR3 contains 14 residues. V shed 11 bases and J shed 0 bases, with 16 bases lying between them. CDR3 in amino acids: CALVGGLNQETQYF. CDR3 DNA: TGTGCCCTGGTGGGGGGACTGAACCAAGAGACCCAGTACTTC. Supplemented by reference TRBV7-9 and TRBJ2-5, the full variable domain reads DTGVSQNPRHKITKRGQNVTFRCDPISEHNRLYWYRQTLGQGPEFLTYFQNEAQLEKSRLLSDRFSAERPKGSFSTLEIQRTEQGDSAMYLCALVGGLNQETQYFGPGTRLLVL.

The gene calls are TRBV6-2 or TRBV6-3 and TRBJ1-5, with 7 bases that match TRBD1. The germline CDR1 and CDR2 sequences are MNHEY and SVGEGT. CDR3 length: 17 amino acids. V lost 6 bases and J lost 0; bases outside the gene matches: 11. The CDR3 loop is CASSPDRRSYSNQPQHF. CDR3 in DNA: TGTGCCAGCAGCCCGGACAGGAGATCCTATAGCAATCAGCCCCAGCATTTT.